Below are 8 T cell receptor beta chains sequenced from a single sample in a study of OX40 agonist ivuxolimab in advanced cancers. Sequenced by immunoSEQ multiplex PCR; TCRdb stores in-frame clones only, minus some. The sample records nearly 80,000 clones, about 85% being singletons. This sample comprised CD4+ or CD8+ T cells sorted from blood, obtained in a trial of the OX40 agonist ivuxolimab. The receptors here all came from an adult with an advanced solid tumor such as melanoma, head and neck, liver or kidney cancer.

The chain recombines TRBV6-6 with TRBJ1-4; the D is unclear. The CDR3 sequence is 13 residues long. V lost 2 bases, J lost 4 bases, and 5 bases lay in between. Germline values: CDR1 MNHNY, CDR2 SVGAGI (reference sequence). The CDR3 DNA follows: TGTGCCAGCAGTTACGGCTTTAATGAAAAACTGTTTTTT. This gives the protein CASSYGFNEKLFF.

V usage is TRBV18 and J usage is TRBJ2-2, with D possibly TRBD1 on 5 matching bases. Germline assignment: CDR1 KGHSH and CDR2 LQKENI. V was cut by 4 bases and J by 2 bases, with 11 bases left in between. This CDR3 has 15 residues. CDR3 nucleotide sequence: TGTGCCAGCTCACAGGGGTTACCCAACACCGGGGAGCTGTTTTTT. This translates into CASSQGLPNTGELFF. Full variable domain (rest looked up from reference TRBV18 and TRBJ2-2): NAGVMQNPRHLVRRRGQEARLRCSPMKGHSHVYWYRQLPEEGLKFMVYLQKENIIDESGMPKERFSAEFPKEGPSILRIQQVVRGDSAAYFCASSQGLPNTGELFFGEGSRLTVL.

The chain recombines TRBV7-9 with TRBJ2-7; D gene unclear. The V gene's germline CDR1 is SEHNR and CDR2 FQNEAQ (reference sequence). The CDR3 has 13 amino acids. Trimming took off 4 bases at V and 0 bases at J, with 7 bases between the two ends. The chain's CDR3 is CASSSPRSYEQYF. The CDR3 nucleotides are TGTGCCAGCAGCTCACCCCGCTCCTACGAGCAGTACTTC.

The chain links TRBV4-1 to TRBJ2-7; D gene ambiguous. Germline V lookup: CDR1 MGHRA, CDR2 YSYEKL. V lost 3 bases to trimming and J lost 1 base, with 7 bases between them. This CDR3 has 13 amino acids. The CDR3 DNA reads as TGCGCCAGCAGCCATATAGGATCCTACGAGCAGTACTTC. Translation gives CASSHIGSYEQYF.

The CDR3 sequence is CASSLAKETQYF. In DNA form, the CDR3 reads TGTGCCAGCAGCTTAGCTAAAGAGACCCAGTACTTC. The J gene is TRBJ2-5, the V gene TRBV7-8; D not certain. Germline-derived CDR1 and CDR2 are SGHVS and FQNEAQ. Trimming removed 0 bases from V and 3 bases from J, with 2 bases in between. The CDR3 consists of 12 residues. Combining the CDR3 with reference TRBV7-8 and TRBJ2-5 gives the whole variable domain GAGVSQSPRYKVAKRGQDVALRCDPISGHVSLFWYQQALGQGPEFLTYFQNEAQLDKSGLPSDRFFAERPEGSVSTLKIQRTQQEDSAVYLCASSLAKETQYFGPGTRLLVL.

J is TRBJ2-5 and V is TRBV4-1; 7 nucleotides line up with TRBD1. CDR3 size: 15 residues. Germline V lookup: CDR1 MGHRA, CDR2 YSYEKL. V gave up 1 base and J gave up 3 bases; unmatched junction bases: 5. CDR3 residues: CASSQVLGQKETQYF. The CDR3 DNA is TGCGCCAGCAGCCAAGTCTTGGGACAGAAAGAGACCCAGTACTTC.

The V and J genes are TRBV10-3 and TRBJ2-7; TRBD1 might be the D (5 bases). Germline V gives CDR1 ENHRY, CDR2 SYGVKD. Trimming cost V 0 bases and J 1 base, with 10 bases left between them. The CDR3 contains 15 residues. CDR3 amino acids: CAISESTETSYEQYF. The CDR3 DNA sequence: TGTGCCATCAGTGAGTCGACAGAAACTTCCTACGAGCAGTACTTC.

This clone was counted once. V is TRBV7-3 and J is TRBJ2-1, with 13 bases matching TRBD2. Germline V CDR1 and CDR2: SGHTA, FQGTGA. Germline trimming cut 4 bases from V and 8 bases from J; bases unmatched to any gene: 8. The CDR3 is made up of 16 amino acids. CDR3 amino acids: CASSSAGTSGIYEQFF. In nucleotides, the CDR3 is TGTGCCAGCAGCTCGGCCGGGACTAGCGGGATCTATGAGCAGTTCTTC.